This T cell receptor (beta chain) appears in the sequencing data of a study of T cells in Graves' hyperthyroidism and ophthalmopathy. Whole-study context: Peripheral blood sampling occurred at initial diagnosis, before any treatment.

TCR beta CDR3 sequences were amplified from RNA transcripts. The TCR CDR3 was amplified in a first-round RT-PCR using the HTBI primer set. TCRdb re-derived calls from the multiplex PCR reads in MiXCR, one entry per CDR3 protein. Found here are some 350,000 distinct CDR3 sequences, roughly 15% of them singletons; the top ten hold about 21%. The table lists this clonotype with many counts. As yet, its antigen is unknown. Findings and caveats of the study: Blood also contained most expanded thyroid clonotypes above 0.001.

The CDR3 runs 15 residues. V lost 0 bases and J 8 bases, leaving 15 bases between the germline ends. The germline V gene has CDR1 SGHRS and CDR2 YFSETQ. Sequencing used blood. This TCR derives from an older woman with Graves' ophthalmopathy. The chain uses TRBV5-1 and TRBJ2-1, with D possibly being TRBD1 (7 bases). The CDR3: CASSLGQGGIDEQFF. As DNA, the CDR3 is TGCGCCAGCAGCTTGGGACAGGGAGGTATCGATGAGCAGTTCTTC.